This section outlines one TCR beta chain sequence together with its context. What it recognizes is unknown. The sample belongs to a study of T cell responses to AZD1222 COVID-19 vaccine. Study in general: Second-dose intervals near 4 or 12 weeks were combined. Study-level findings and limits: Baseline testing showed seropositivity in only a handful of AZD1222 recipients. Increases in Spike-specific TCR breadth and depth were seen after two AZD1222 doses. Repertoires were obtained only post-peak T cell response.

The protocol was immunoSEQ multiplex PCR, while the TCRdb copy is restricted to in-frame clones and leaves out a portion. The profile shows fewer than 120,000 clones, 85% to 95% of them singletons. The clonotype originates from an adult in good health. Source: peripheral blood, taken on day 0 of AZD1222 vaccination.

The CDR3 DNA is TGTGCCAGCAGTGCCACAGGGTTGACCCTCCACTTT. It codes for CASSATGLTLHF. The chain uses TRBV7-9 and TRBJ1-6, with D tentatively TRBD1 (6 bases). Trimming pared 6 bases from V and 14 bases from J, leaving 14 bases between. This CDR3 is 12 amino acids long. CDR1 is SEHNR, CDR2 FQNEAQ, per germline (reference sequence).